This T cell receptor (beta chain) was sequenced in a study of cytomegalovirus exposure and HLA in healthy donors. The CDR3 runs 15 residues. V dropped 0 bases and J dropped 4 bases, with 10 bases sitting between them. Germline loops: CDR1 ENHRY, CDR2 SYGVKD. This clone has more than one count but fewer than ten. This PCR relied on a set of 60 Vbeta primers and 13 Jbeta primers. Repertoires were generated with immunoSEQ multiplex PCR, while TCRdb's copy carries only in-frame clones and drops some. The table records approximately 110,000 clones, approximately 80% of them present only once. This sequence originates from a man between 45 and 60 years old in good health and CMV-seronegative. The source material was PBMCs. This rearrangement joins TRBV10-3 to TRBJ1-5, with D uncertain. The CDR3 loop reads CAISESEAPNQPQHF. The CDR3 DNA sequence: TGTGCCATCAGTGAGTCTGAGGCCCCTAATCAGCCCCAGCATTTT.